This T cell receptor (beta chain) was profiled in a study of shared clonotypes between healthy human individuals. Notes on the study in general: Estimated richness was generally greater in naive than memory subsets. Read depth was anticipated to influence clonotype sharing among donors. Sequencing of the sorted subsets was shown by rarefaction to be incomplete despite large depth.

Germline loops: CDR1 SGDLS, CDR2 YYNGEE. V dropped 0 bases and J dropped 4; count of bases not matched to a gene: 8. CDR3 size: 17 residues. CD8 cells classed as naive were CD45RO-negative and positively selected for CCR7, excluding terminally differentiated effector memory CD45RA+ cells. Clones were sequenced by immunoSEQ multiplex PCR, and TCRdb holds only the in-frame ones, with some missing. Seen here are approximately 1.9 million clones, 93% observed once, and the top ten hold more than 1.5%. In regard to this clone: The antigen is undetermined.

This TCR was sampled from a man aged 18 to 30 in good health. Some clones in this sample may be carry-over from other donors' samples. The sample comprised naive CD8+ T cells from PBMCs. J is TRBJ2-1 and V is TRBV9; TRBD2 agrees at 9 bases. Written as DNA, the CDR3 is TGTGCCAGCAGCGTAGCTAGTTCCCTAGCGGGATACAATGAGCAGTTCTTC. Residues: CASSVASSLAGYNEQFF.